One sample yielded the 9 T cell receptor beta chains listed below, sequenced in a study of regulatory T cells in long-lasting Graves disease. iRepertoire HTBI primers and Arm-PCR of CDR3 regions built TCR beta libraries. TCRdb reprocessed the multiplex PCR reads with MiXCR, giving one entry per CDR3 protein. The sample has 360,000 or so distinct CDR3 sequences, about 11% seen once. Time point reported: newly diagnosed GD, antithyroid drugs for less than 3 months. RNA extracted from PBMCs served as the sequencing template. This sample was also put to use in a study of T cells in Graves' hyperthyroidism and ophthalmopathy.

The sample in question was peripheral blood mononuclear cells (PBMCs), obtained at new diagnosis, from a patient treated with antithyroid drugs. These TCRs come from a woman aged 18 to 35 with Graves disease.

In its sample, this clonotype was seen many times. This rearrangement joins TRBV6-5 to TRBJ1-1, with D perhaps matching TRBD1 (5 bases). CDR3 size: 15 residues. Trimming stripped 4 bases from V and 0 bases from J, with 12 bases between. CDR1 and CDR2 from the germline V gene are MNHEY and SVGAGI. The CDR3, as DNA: TGTGCCAGCAGTTGGAGCAGGGCTGTGAACACTGAAGCTTTCTTT. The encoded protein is CASSWSRAVNTEAFF.

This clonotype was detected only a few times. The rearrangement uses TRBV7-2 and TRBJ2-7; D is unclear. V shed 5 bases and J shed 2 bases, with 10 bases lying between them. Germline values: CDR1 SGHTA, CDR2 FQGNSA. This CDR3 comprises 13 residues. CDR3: CASSRGRTYEQYF. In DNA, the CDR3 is TGTGCCAGCAGCCGCGGACGGACCTACGAGCAGTACTTC.

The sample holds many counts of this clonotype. The CDR3 loop reads CASSLTGSDYEQYF. CDR3 in DNA: TGTGCCAGCAGTTTGACAGGATCGGACTACGAGCAGTACTTC. The rearrangement joins TRBV12-3 or TRBV12-4 to TRBJ2-7; possibly TRBD1 for D (6 bases). The V end lost 3 bases, the J end lost 3 bases, and 12 bases lay between the germline ends. The CDR3 spans 14 residues.

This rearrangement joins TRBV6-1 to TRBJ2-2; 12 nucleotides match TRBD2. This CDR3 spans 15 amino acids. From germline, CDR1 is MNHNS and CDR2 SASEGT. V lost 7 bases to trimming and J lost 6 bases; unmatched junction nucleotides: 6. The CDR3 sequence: CASTALAGGAGELFF. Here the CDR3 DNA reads TGTGCCAGCACCGCCCTAGCGGGAGGGGCCGGGGAGCTGTTTTTT.

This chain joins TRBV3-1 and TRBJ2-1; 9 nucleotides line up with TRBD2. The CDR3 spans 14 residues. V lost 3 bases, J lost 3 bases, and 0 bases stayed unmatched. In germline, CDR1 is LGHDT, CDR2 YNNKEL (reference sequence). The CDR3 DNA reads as TGTGCCAGCAGCCATAGCGGGAGCTACAATGAGCAGTTCTTC. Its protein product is CASSHSGSYNEQFF.

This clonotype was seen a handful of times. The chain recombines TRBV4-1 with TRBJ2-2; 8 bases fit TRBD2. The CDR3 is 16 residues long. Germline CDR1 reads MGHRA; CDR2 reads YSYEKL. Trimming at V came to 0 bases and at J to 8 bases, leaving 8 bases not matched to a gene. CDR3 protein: CASSQEGSGRLGELFF. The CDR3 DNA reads TGCGCCAGCAGCCAAGAAGGGAGCGGGAGATTAGGGGAGCTGTTTTTT.

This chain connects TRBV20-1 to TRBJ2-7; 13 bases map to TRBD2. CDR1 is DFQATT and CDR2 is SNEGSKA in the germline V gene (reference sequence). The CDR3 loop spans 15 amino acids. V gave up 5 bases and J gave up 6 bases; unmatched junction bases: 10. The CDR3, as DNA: TGCAGTGCTGGGACTAGCGGGAACTCTTTCGGCGAGCAGTACTTC. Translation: CSAGTSGNSFGEQYF.

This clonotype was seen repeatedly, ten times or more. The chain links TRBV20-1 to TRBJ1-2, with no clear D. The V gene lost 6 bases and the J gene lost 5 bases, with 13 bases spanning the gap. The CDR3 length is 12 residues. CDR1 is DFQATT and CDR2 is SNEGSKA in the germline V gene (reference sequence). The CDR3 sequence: CSAPLVGYGYTF. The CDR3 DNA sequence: TGCAGTGCCCCTTTAGTGGGATATGGCTACACCTTC.

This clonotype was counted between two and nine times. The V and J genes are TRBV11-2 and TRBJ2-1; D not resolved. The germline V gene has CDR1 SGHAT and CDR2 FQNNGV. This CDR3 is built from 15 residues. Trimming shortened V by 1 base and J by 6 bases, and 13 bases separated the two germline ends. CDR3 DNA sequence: TGTGCCAGCAGCTTAGGATTGAAACCCAGCAATGAGCAGTTCTTC. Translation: CASSLGLKPSNEQFF.